The rows below give T cell receptor beta chains drawn from one sample of a study of human T cells and chemical hapten exposure. MiXCR was run by TCRdb on the RACE reads, yielding one entry per CDR3 protein. The sample consists of around 100,000 distinct CDR3 sequences, 11% of them appearing once. The sequencing used whole blood, collected in connection with sensitization to the hapten diphenylcyclopropenone (DPC). Every receptor here comes from a woman aged 40 to 49 with alopecia areata. Some clones in this sample may be carry-over from other donors' samples. Both conserved end residues are part of each CDR3. Fields, in order: D gene, J gene, clone size, V gene, CDR3 DNA, CDR3 protein. A D gene is named only where the DNA matches it firmly. Not all rows give a size; the values are once, few, many and, for expanded clones, a class.

d_gene: NA
j_gene: TRBJ2-3
abundance: many
v_gene: TRBV11-2
CDR3nt: TGTGCCAGCAGCCATGAAGGGGGGTGGGTTACGCAGTATTTT
CDR3aa: CASSHEGGWVTQYF

d_gene: TRBD1
j_gene: TRBJ2-2
abundance: few
v_gene: TRBV6-6
CDR3nt: TGTGCCAGCAGTTACTCGACCGGGACAGGGAAGGGCACCGGGGAGCTGTTTTTT
CDR3aa: CASSYSTGTGKGTGELFF

d_gene: NA
j_gene: TRBJ2-3
abundance: few
v_gene: TRBV7-2
CDR3nt: TGTGCCAGCAGCTTCTCCGGGACACGATCTCTGATGGCTACTAGCACAGATACGCAGTATTTT
CDR3aa: CASSFSGTRSLMATSTDTQYF

d_gene: NA
j_gene: TRBJ2-5
abundance: NA
v_gene: TRBV7-9
CDR3nt: TGTGCCAGCGAGGGGAGGCAAGAGACCCAGTACTTC
CDR3aa: CASEGRQETQYF

d_gene: NA
j_gene: TRBJ2-3
abundance: NA
v_gene: TRBV11-2
CDR3nt: TGTGCCAGCAGCCTAGGGAACCTTAGAGATACGCAGTATTTT
CDR3aa: CASSLGNLRDTQYF

d_gene: NA
j_gene: TRBJ1-1
abundance: NA
v_gene: TRBV30
CDR3nt: TGTGCCTGGAGTGTACGGGGGAACACTGAAGCTTTCTTT
CDR3aa: CAWSVRGNTEAFF

d_gene: NA
j_gene: TRBJ2-7
abundance: few
v_gene: TRBV9
CDR3nt: TGTGCCAGCAGCGGAGGTGGGCGGGATTCCTACGAGCAGTACTTC
CDR3aa: CASSGGGRDSYEQYF

d_gene: TRBD1
j_gene: TRBJ2-3
abundance: few
v_gene: TRBV27
CDR3nt: TGTGCCAGCAGGAACGTGGGGACAGGGACATCAGATACGCAGTATTTT
CDR3aa: CASRNVGTGTSDTQYF

d_gene: TRBD2
j_gene: TRBJ2-1
abundance: NA
v_gene: TRBV20-1
CDR3nt: TGCAGTGCATCGGGACTAGCGGGGGATGAGCAGTTCTTC
CDR3aa: CSASGLAGDEQFF

d_gene: NA
j_gene: TRBJ1-1
abundance: NA
v_gene: TRBV5-4
CDR3nt: TGTGCCAGCAGCGTGACAGTGAACACTGAAGCTTTCTTT
CDR3aa: CASSVTVNTEAFF

d_gene: NA
j_gene: TRBJ1-1
abundance: NA
v_gene: TRBV30
CDR3nt: TGTGCCTGGAGTGTACAGCCAACAAGTCGTCCGAACACTGAAGCTTTCTTT
CDR3aa: CAWSVQPTSRPNTEAFF

d_gene: NA
j_gene: TRBJ2-4
abundance: few
v_gene: TRBV7-2
CDR3nt: TGTGCCAGCAGCCCCCTTAGGCTAGGCAAAAACATTCAGTACTTC
CDR3aa: CASSPLRLGKNIQYF

d_gene: NA
j_gene: TRBJ2-7
abundance: many
v_gene: TRBV7-9
CDR3nt: TGTGCCAGCCGAACGCCCAGTTCCTACGAGCAGTACTTC
CDR3aa: CASRTPSSYEQYF

d_gene: TRBD2
j_gene: TRBJ2-3
abundance: many
v_gene: TRBV7-2
CDR3nt: TGTGCCAGCAGCTTAGATAGCGGGAGAACAGATACGCAGTATTTT
CDR3aa: CASSLDSGRTDTQYF

d_gene: NA
j_gene: TRBJ1-1
abundance: many
v_gene: TRBV10-3
CDR3nt: TGTGCCATCAGTGAGTCTGGGCCTTCAGGGGTGAACACTGAAGCTTTCTTT
CDR3aa: CAISESGPSGVNTEAFF

d_gene: TRBD1
j_gene: TRBJ1-5
abundance: few
v_gene: TRBV10-3
CDR3nt: TGTGCCATCAGCCCGGACAGGGAAACACCCCCCCGGCAGCCCCAGCATTTT
CDR3aa: CAISPDRETPPRQPQHF